This entry concerns a single TCR beta chain. Ten or more counts support this clonotype. Its recognized antigen is unknown. Per-base qualities were not stored, and no clone one base away is much larger. The data were obtained in a study of T cells after yellow fever vaccination (dated by TCRdb to 2018 to 2020). For context, the study as a whole: The SMART-Seq v4 Ultra Low Input RNA kit was used to prepare libraries from fractions with low cell numbers. Two healthy male donors made up the cohort, one aged 18 to 29 years and the other aged 30 to 40 years. Blood samples were taken at several timepoints before and after primary and secondary immunization, and bulk PBMC replicates and cell subsets were isolated. To track T-cell clones before and after primary and booster YFV17D yellow fever vaccination, bulk TCR alpha and beta repertoires were sequenced longitudinally. Study-level results and caveats: The study included only a couple of donors, which limits how far the findings can be generalized. After the booster, most clones that had expanded after primary vaccination were detected again (roughly 96% of CD4 and roughly nine tenths of CD8), suggesting broad maintenance of memory. Compared with the primary T-cell response, the secondary T-cell response was faster but weaker, reaching its peak on day 5 rather than on day 15. Computational filtering was needed because FACS-sorted repertoires could contain abundant contaminating clonotypes from the bulk population. A small fraction of clonotypes showed up in both the CD4 and CD8 compartments, probably as a result of convergent recombination.

The sample's treatment or condition label, decoded: live attenuated yellow fever vaccine strain. At each blood-draw timepoint, two biological replicates of bulk PBMCs were obtained. A standard Ficoll-Paque protocol was used to isolate PBMCs from peripheral blood. TriZol was used to extract RNA from bulk PBMCs, CD4 and CD8 fractions, and dextramer-positive and dextramer-negative fractions. The reads were generated on an Illumina NovaSeq 6000. Synthesis of TCR cDNA relied on 5'RACE template switching, a step that introduced a universal primer site along with unique molecular identifiers. Priming of cDNA synthesis was performed from both the TCR alpha and TCR beta constant segments. Library amplification used two PCR steps, and the second PCR step added sample barcodes and sequencing adapters. Sequencing of libraries was performed on Illumina HiSeq 2500 (2x100 bp) or NovaSeq (2x150 bp). As for the authors' bioinformatics: Reads were demultiplexed and collapsed into UMI consensus sequences with MIGEC, and V(D)J alignment was performed with MiXCR. Clonotypes responding to the vaccine were identified with edgeR on replicate PBMC samples, with the criteria of FDR below 0.01 and a log2 fold change above 5 up to day 15. Each bulk clonotype received a CD4 or CD8 identity based on whether the sequenced CD4 or CD8 repertoire contained that clonotype at higher abundance. TCRdb trimmed the raw reads at Q25, called clones with MiXCR and kept productive beta chains. For every CDR3 protein sequence, its rows merge into one entry that carries the most common genes and DNA. The V and J calls come from TCRdb's annotation, not from the publication. The sample table lists roughly 310,000 distinct CDR3 sequences, about 3.5% of them with a count of one. About a quarter of the sample belongs to the ten largest clones.

Specimen: PBMCs, collected on the day of the yellow fever booster vaccination. This sequence was found in a man aged 18-30 years who received the YFV17D yellow fever vaccine.

This receptor carries the CDR3 CASSTDSLHEQYV. The sequenced DNA: TGTGCCAGCAGTACCGACAGTCTTCACGAGCAGTACGTC. This chain joins TRBV6-7 to TRBJ2-7, with TRBD1 perhaps the D gene, on 5 matching bases. TRBV6-7 counts as an open reading frame of uncertain function. V gives up 5 bases and J gives up 5 bases, and the segment between their germline ends measures 13 bases. The CDR3, cysteine through valine, is 13 amino acids long. Just the 39-base CDR3 DNA is kept, in frame starting at base 1.